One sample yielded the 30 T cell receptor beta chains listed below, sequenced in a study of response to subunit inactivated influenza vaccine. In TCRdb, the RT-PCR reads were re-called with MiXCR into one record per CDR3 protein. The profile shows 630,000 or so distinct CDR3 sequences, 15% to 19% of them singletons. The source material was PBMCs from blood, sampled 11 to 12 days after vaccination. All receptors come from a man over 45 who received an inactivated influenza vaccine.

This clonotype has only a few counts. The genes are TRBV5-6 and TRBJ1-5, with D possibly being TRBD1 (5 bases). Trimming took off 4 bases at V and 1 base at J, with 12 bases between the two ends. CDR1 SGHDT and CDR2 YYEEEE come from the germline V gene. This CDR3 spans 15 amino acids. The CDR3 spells CASSQKGQSNQPQHF. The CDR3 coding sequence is TGTGCCAGCAGCCAAAAGGGGCAGAGCAATCAGCCCCAGCATTTT.

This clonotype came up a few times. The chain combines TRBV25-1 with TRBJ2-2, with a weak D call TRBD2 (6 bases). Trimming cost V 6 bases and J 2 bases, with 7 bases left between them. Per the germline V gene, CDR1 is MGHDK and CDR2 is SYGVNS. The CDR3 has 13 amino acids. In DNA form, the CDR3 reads TGTGCCAGCAGGGGACTTAACACCGGGGAGCTGTTTTTT. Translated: CASRGLNTGELFF. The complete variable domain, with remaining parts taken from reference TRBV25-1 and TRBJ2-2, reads EADIYQTPRYLVIGTGKKITLECSQTMGHDKMYWYQQDPGMELHLIHYSYGVNSTEKGDLSSESTVSRIRTEHFPLTLESARPSHTSQYLCASRGLNTGELFFGEGSRLTVL.

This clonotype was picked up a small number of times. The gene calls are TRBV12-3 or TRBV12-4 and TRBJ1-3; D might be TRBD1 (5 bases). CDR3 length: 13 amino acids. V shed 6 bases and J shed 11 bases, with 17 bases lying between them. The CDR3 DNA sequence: TGTGCCAGCAGCGGACCGGGGAAACAGGCCATATATTTT. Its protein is CASSGPGKQAIYF.

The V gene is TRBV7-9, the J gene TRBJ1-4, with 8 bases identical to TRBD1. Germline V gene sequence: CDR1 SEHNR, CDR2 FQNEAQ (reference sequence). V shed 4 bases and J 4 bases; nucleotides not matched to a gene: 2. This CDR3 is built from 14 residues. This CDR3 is CASSSTGVNEKLFF. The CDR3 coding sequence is TGTGCCAGCAGCTCGACAGGGGTTAATGAAAAACTGTTTTTT.

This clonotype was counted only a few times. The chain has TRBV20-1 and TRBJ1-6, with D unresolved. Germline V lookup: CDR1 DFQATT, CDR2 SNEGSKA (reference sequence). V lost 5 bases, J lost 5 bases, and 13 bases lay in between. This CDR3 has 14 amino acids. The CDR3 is CSAAGPWNNSPLHF. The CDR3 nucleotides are TGCAGTGCTGCCGGTCCTTGGAATAATTCACCCCTCCACTTT.

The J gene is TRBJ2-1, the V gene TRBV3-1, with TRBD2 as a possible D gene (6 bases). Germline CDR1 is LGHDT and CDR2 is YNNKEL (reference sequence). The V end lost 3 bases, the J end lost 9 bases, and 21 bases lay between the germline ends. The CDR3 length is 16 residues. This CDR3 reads CASSQRMGVGGGEQFF. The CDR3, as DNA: TGTGCCAGCAGCCAGCGGATGGGGGTGGGGGGAGGTGAGCAGTTCTTC.

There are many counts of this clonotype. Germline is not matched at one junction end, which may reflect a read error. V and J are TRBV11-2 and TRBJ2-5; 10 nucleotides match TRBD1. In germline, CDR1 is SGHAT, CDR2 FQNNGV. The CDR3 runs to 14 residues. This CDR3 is CASSSGTGEETQYF. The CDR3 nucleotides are TGCGCCAGCAGCTCCGGGACAGGGGAAGAGACCCAGTACTTC. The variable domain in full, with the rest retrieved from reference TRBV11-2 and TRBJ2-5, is EAGVAQSPRYKIIEKRQSVAFWCNPISGHATLYWYQQILGQGPKLLIQFQNNGVVDDSQLPKDRFSAERLKGVDSTLKIQPAKLEDSAVYLCASSSGTGEETQYFGPGTRLLVL.

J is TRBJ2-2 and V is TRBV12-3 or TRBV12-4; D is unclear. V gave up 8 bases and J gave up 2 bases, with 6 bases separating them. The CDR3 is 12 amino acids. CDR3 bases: TGTGCCAGCGGGATTAACACCGGGGAGCTGTTTTTT. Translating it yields CASGINTGELFF.

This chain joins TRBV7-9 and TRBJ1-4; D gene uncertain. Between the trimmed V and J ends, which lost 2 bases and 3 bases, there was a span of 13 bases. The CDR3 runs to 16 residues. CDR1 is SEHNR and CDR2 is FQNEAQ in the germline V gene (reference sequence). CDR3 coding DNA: TGTGCCAGCAGCTTATCGTCGGGGAGGGCTAATGAAAAACTGTTTTTT. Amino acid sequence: CASSLSSGRANEKLFF.

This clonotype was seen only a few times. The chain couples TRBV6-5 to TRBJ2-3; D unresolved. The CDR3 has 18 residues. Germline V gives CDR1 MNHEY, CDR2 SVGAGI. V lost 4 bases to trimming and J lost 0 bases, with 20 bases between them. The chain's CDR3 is CASSSPLRQTHSTDTQYF. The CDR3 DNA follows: TGTGCCAGCAGTTCCCCCCTTCGCCAGACGCACAGCACAGATACGCAGTATTTT.

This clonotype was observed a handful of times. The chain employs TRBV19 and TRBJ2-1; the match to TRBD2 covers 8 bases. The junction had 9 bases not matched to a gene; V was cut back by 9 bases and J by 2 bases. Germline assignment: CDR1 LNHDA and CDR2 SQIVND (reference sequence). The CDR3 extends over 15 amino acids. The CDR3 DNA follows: TGTGCCAGCTCAGTGGGCGGGGGGACCTACAATGAGCAGTTCTTC. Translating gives CASSVGGGTYNEQFF. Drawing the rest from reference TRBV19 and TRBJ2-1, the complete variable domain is DGGITQSPKYLFRKEGQNVTLSCEQNLNHDAMYWYRQDPGQGLRLIYYSQIVNDFQKGDIAEGYSVSREKKESFPLTVTSAQKNPTAFYLCASSVGGGTYNEQFFGPGTRLTVL.

CDR3 coding DNA: TGTGCCAGCAGCTTGCCCAGGGGGCTCTCCTACGAGCAGTACTTC. This encodes CASSLPRGLSYEQYF. The chain employs TRBV5-6 and TRBJ2-7; 8 positions agree with TRBD1. Germline V gene sequence: CDR1 SGHDT, CDR2 YYEEEE. Germline trimming cut 1 base from V and 0 bases from J; bases unmatched to any gene: 3. The CDR3 contains 15 residues. Filled out from reference TRBV5-6 and TRBJ2-7, the complete variable domain reads DAGVTQSPTHLIKTRGQQVTLRCSPKSGHDTVSWYQQALGQGPQFIFQYYEEEERQRGNFPDRFSGHQFPNYSSELNVNALLLGDSALYLCASSLPRGLSYEQYFGPGTRLTVT.

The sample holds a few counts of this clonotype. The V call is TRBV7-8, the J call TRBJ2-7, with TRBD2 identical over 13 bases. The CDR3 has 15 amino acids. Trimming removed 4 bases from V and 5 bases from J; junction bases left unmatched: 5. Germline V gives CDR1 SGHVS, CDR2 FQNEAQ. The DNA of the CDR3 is TGTGCCAGCAGCTATAGACTAGCGGGAGGCGACGAGCAGTACTTC. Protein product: CASSYRLAGGDEQYF. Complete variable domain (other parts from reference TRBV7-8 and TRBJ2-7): GAGVSQSPRYKVAKRGQDVALRCDPISGHVSLFWYQQALGQGPEFLTYFQNEAQLDKSGLPSDRFFAERPEGSVSTLKIQRTQQEDSAVYLCASSYRLAGGDEQYFGPGTRLTVT.

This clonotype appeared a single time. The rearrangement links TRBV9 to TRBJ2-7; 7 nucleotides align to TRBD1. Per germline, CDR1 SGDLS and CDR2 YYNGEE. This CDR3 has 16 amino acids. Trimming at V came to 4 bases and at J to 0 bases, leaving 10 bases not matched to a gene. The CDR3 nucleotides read TGTGCCAGCAGCCCGTTAGGGGGCGGGCGCTCCTACGAGCAGTACTTC. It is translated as CASSPLGGGRSYEQYF.

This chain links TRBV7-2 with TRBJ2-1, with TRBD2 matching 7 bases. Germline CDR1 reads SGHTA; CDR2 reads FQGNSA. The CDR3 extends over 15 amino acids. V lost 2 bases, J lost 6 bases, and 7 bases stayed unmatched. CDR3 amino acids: CASSLSSGGINEQFF. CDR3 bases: TGTGCCAGCAGCTTAAGTTCGGGAGGCATCAATGAGCAGTTCTTC. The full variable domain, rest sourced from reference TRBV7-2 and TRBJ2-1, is GAGVSQSPSNKVTEKGKDVELRCDPISGHTALYWYRQSLGQGLEFLIYFQGNSAPDKSGLPSDRFSAERTGGSVSTLTIQRTQQEDSAVYLCASSLSSGGINEQFFGPGTRLTVL.

The CDR3 DNA sequence: TGTGCCAGCAGCTTGGTAGGACAGGGGGCCGACGAGCAGTACTTC. The encoded protein is CASSLVGQGADEQYF. J is TRBJ2-7 and V is TRBV5-8; 11 bases are shared with TRBD1. With V trimmed by 0 bases and J by 5 bases, 4 bases remained unmatched. Germline assignment: CDR1 SGHTS and CDR2 YDEGEE. CDR3 size: 15 residues.

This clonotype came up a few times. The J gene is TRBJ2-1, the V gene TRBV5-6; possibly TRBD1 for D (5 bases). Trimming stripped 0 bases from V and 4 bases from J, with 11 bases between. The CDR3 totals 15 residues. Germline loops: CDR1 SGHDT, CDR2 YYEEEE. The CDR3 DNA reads TGTGCCAGCAGCTTGGGTGACAGAGATTACAATGAGCAGTTCTTC. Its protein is CASSLGDRDYNEQFF.

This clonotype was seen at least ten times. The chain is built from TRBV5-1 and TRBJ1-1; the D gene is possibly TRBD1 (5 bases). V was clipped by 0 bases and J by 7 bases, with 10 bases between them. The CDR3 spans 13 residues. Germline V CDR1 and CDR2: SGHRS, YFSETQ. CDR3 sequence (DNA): TGCGCCAGCAGCTTGGCAGGGCGGAGTGAAGCTTTCTTT. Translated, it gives CASSLAGRSEAFF.

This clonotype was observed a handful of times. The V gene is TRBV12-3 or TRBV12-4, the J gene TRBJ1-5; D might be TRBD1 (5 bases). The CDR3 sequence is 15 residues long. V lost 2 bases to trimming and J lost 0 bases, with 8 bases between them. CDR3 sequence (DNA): TGTGCCAGCAGTTTAAAGGGGTATAGCAATCAGCCCCAGCATTTT. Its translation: CASSLKGYSNQPQHF.

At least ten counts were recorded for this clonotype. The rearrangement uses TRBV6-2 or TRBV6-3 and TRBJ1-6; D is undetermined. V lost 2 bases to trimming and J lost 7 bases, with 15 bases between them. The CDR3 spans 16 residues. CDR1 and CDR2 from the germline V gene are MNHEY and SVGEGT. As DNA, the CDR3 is TGTGCCAGCAGTTACCGCGGTGGGGAGTTCAATTCACCCCTCCACTTT. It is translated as CASSYRGGEFNSPLHF.

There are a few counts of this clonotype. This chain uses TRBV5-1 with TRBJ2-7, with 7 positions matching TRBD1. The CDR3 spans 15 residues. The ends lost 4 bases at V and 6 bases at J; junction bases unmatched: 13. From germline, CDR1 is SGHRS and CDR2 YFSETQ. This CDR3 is CASSIDLGAGGEQYF. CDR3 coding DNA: TGCGCCAGCAGCATCGACCTGGGAGCAGGGGGCGAGCAGTACTTC.

The CDR3: CASSSGTSNSPLHF. The CDR3 DNA follows: TGTGCCAGCAGCTCGGGGACGTCTAATTCACCCCTCCACTTT. The chain recombines TRBV7-9 with TRBJ1-6, with a tentative D call TRBD1 (5 bases). The germline gives CDR1 SEHNR, CDR2 FQNEAQ (reference sequence). Trimming cost V 4 bases and J 6 bases, with 10 bases left between them. CDR3 length: 14 amino acids.

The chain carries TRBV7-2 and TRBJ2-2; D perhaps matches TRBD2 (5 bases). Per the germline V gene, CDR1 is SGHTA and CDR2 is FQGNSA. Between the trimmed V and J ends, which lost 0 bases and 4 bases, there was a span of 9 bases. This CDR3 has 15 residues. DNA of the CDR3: TGTGCCAGCAGCTTAGCGGCTAGCAGCACCGGGGAGCTGTTTTTT. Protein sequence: CASSLAASSTGELFF.

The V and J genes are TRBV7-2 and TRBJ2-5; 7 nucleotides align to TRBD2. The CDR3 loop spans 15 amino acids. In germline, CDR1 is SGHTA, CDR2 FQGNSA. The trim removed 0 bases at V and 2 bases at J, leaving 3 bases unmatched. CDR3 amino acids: CASSLASGTQETQYF. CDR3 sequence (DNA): TGTGCCAGCAGCTTAGCCAGCGGGACGCAAGAGACCCAGTACTTC.

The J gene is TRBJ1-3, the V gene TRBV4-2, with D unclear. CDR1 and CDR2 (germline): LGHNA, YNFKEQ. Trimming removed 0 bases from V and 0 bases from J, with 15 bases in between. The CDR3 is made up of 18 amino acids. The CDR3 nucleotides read TGTGCCAGCAGCCAAGAGAATTTGGCAGGCAACTCTGGAAACACCATATATTTT. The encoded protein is CASSQENLAGNSGNTIYF.

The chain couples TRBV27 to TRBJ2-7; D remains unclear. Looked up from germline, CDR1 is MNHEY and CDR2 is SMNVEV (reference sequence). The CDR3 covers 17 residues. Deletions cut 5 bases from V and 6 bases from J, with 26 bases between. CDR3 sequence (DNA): TGTGCCAGCAGTCCAAGCCCTGGGCTAGTTCTTACGGGCGAGCAGTACTTC. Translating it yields CASSPSPGLVLTGEQYF.

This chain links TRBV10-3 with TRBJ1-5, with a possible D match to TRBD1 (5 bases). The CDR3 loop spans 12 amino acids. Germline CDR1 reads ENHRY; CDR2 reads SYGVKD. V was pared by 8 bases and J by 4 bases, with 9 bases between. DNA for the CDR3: TGTGCCATCCGGGACGGTAATCAGCCCCAGCATTTT. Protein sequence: CAIRDGNQPQHF.

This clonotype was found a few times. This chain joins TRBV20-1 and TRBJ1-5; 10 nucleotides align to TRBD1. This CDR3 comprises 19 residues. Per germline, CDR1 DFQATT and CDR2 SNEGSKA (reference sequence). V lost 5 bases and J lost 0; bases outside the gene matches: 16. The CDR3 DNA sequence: TGCAGTGCTCGATCCCCCGGGACAGGGGACTGGTATAGCAATCAGCCCCAGCATTTT. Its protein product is CSARSPGTGDWYSNQPQHF.

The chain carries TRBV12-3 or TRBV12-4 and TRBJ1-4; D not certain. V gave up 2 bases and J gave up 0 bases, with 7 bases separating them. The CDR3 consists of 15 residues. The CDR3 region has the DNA TGTGCCAGCAGTTTATCACACACAACTAATGAAAAACTGTTTTTT. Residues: CASSLSHTTNEKLFF.

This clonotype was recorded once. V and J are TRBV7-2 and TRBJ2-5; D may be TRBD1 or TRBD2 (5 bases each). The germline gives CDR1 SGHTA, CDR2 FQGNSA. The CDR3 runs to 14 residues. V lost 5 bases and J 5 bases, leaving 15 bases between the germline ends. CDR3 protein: CASSGTYRFETQYF. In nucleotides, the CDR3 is TGTGCCAGCAGCGGGACCTACAGGTTTGAGACCCAGTACTTC.